The present T cell receptor beta chain was sequenced within a study of cytomegalovirus exposure and HLA in healthy donors. General study results and limits: Cytomegalovirus status was reportedly diagnosed by the classifier with high sensitivity and specificity. Cytomegalovirus-associated TCR beta chains were listed, numbering 150 to 200.

Produced via immunoSEQ multiplex PCR; TCRdb's table is partial and in-frame only. The profile shows about 120,000 clones, 85% to 90% of them singletons. V lost 3 bases and J 0 bases, leaving 11 bases between the germline ends. CDR3 length: 15 residues. Germline V gene sequence: CDR1 MNHEY, CDR2 SMNVEV (reference sequence). A remark on this clone: Antigen unknown.

This receptor was obtained from a woman aged 25 to 39 in good health and CMV-seronegative. What was sequenced was PBMCs. The J gene is TRBJ1-2, the V gene TRBV27, with unresolved D. In DNA form, the CDR3 reads TGTGCCAGCAGTTTCCAGGCCTATTCTAACTATGGCTACACCTTC. Amino acid sequence: CASSFQAYSNYGYTF.